Listed below are T cell receptor beta chains from one sample, sequenced in a study of blood T cell repertoires in COVID-19. The protocol was immunoSEQ multiplex PCR, while the TCRdb copy is restricted to in-frame clones and leaves out a portion. Of 200,000 to 250,000 clones listed, around 90% were seen once; the top ten hold over 12%. Sequencing input: PBMCs or T cells enriched from blood (not recorded which). These receptor sequences come from a woman in her forties or fifties with acute COVID-19. Both conserved end residues are part of each CDR3. D genes are given only for firm matches. Expanded clones are given a class, and other clones once, few, many or no size at all.

clone size: -
J gene: TRBJ2-5
D gene: TRBD2
CDR3 length: 16
V gene: TRBV4-1
CDR3 protein: CASSQGLAGGTETQYF
CDR3 DNA: TGCGCCAGCAGCCAAGGGCTAGCGGGGGGTACAGAGACCCAGTACTTC

clone size: few
J gene: TRBJ1-1
D gene: TRBD1
CDR3 length: 13
V gene: TRBV3-1/TRBV3-2
CDR3 protein: CASSQGDRQQAFF
CDR3 DNA: TGTGCCAGCAGCCAGGGGGACAGGCAACAAGCTTTCTTT

clone size: -
J gene: TRBJ1-4
D gene: -
CDR3 length: 16
V gene: TRBV28
CDR3 protein: CASSPYLGPWRRKLFF
CDR3 DNA: TGTGCCAGCAGTCCCTACCTAGGGCCCTGGAGGAGGAAACTGTTTTTT

clone size: -
J gene: TRBJ1-1
D gene: TRBD1
CDR3 length: 12
V gene: TRBV28
CDR3 protein: CASKGAVTEAFF
CDR3 DNA: TGTGCCAGCAAGGGGGCGGTCACTGAAGCTTTCTTT

clone size: -
J gene: TRBJ1-5
D gene: TRBD1
CDR3 length: 16
V gene: TRBV4-2
CDR3 protein: CASRPTGAYSNQPQHF
CDR3 DNA: TGTGCCAGCAGACCGACAGGGGCGTATAGCAATCAGCCCCAGCATTTT

clone size: -
J gene: TRBJ1-6
D gene: TRBD1
CDR3 length: 16
V gene: TRBV18
CDR3 protein: CASSPATGVYNSPLHF
CDR3 DNA: TGTGCCAGCTCACCTGCTACAGGGGTCTATAATTCACCCCTCCACTTT

clone size: -
J gene: TRBJ2-7
D gene: TRBD2
CDR3 length: 19
V gene: TRBV19
CDR3 protein: CASSIEGPLGGTSPYEQYF
CDR3 DNA: TGTGCCAGTAGTATAGAAGGCCCCCTGGGGGGGACTAGCCCCTACGAGCAGTACTTC

clone size: -
J gene: TRBJ2-1
D gene: -
CDR3 length: 14
V gene: TRBV28
CDR3 protein: CASSRDSGGGEQFF
CDR3 DNA: TGTGCCAGCAGCCGGGACTCAGGGGGAGGTGAGCAGTTCTTC

clone size: few
J gene: TRBJ1-3
D gene: TRBD1
CDR3 length: 16
V gene: TRBV19
CDR3 protein: CASSPGTGFAGNTIYF
CDR3 DNA: TGTGCCAGTAGTCCCGGGACAGGGTTCGCTGGAAACACCATATATTTT

clone size: -
J gene: TRBJ1-5
D gene: -
CDR3 length: 15
V gene: TRBV6-1
CDR3 protein: CASSESQGGNQPQHF
CDR3 DNA: TGTGCCAGCAGTGAATCACAGGGTGGAAATCAGCCCCAGCATTTT

clone size: -
J gene: TRBJ2-5
D gene: -
CDR3 length: 13
V gene: TRBV5-1
CDR3 protein: CASSLLAAETQYF
CDR3 DNA: TGCGCCAGCAGCTTATTAGCGGCAGAGACCCAGTACTTC

clone size: -
J gene: TRBJ1-2
D gene: TRBD1
CDR3 length: 15
V gene: TRBV28
CDR3 protein: CASSPDRVWGYGYTF
CDR3 DNA: TGTGCCAGCAGTCCGGACAGGGTTTGGGGCTATGGCTACACCTTC

clone size: -
J gene: TRBJ1-6
D gene: TRBD1
CDR3 length: 18
V gene: TRBV5-1
CDR3 protein: CASSTGTDRSSYNSPLHF
CDR3 DNA: TGCGCCAGCAGCACTGGGACAGACCGGAGCTCCTATAATTCACCCCTCCACTTT

clone size: -
J gene: TRBJ2-3
D gene: -
CDR3 length: 14
V gene: TRBV9
CDR3 protein: CASSERDPTDTQYF
CDR3 DNA: TGTGCCAGCAGCGAGAGAGATCCCACAGATACGCAGTATTTT

clone size: -
J gene: TRBJ1-5
D gene: -
CDR3 length: 12
V gene: TRBV28
CDR3 protein: CASSLGGKPQHF
CDR3 DNA: TGTGCCAGCAGTTTGGGGGGAAAGCCCCAGCATTTT

clone size: -
J gene: TRBJ2-2
D gene: TRBD2
CDR3 length: 15
V gene: TRBV4-2
CDR3 protein: CASSQPGTSDGELFF
CDR3 DNA: TGTGCCAGCAGCCAACCCGGGACTAGCGACGGGGAGCTGTTTTTT

clone size: -
J gene: TRBJ1-2
D gene: -
CDR3 length: 11
V gene: TRBV12-3/TRBV12-4
CDR3 protein: CASSLSRGYTF
CDR3 DNA: TGTGCCAGCAGTTTAAGTCGGGGCTACACCTTC

clone size: few
J gene: TRBJ1-5
D gene: -
CDR3 length: 17
V gene: TRBV2
CDR3 protein: CASSVVVGGTKNQPQHF
CDR3 DNA: TGTGCCAGCAGTGTGGTTGTTGGTGGGACAAAAAATCAGCCCCAGCATTTT

clone size: -
J gene: TRBJ2-7
D gene: -
CDR3 length: 13
V gene: TRBV28
CDR3 protein: CASSRSFSYEQYF
CDR3 DNA: TGTGCCAGCAGTCGGTCGTTCTCCTACGAGCAGTACTTC

clone size: -
J gene: TRBJ2-3
D gene: -
CDR3 length: 13
V gene: TRBV18
CDR3 protein: CASSPTRTDTQYF
CDR3 DNA: TGTGCCAGCTCACCAACCAGGACAGATACGCAGTATTTT

clone size: -
J gene: TRBJ2-3
D gene: TRBD1
CDR3 length: 16
V gene: TRBV7-2
CDR3 protein: CASSWAGGLSTDTQYF
CDR3 DNA: TGTGCCAGCAGCTGGGCAGGGGGCCTTTCCACAGATACGCAGTATTTT

clone size: -
J gene: TRBJ2-4
D gene: TRBD1
CDR3 length: 15
V gene: TRBV5-1
CDR3 protein: CASSSGQGAKNIQYF
CDR3 DNA: TGCGCCAGCAGCTCGGGACAGGGGGCCAAAAACATTCAGTACTTC

clone size: -
J gene: TRBJ2-1
D gene: TRBD2
CDR3 length: 14
V gene: TRBV19
CDR3 protein: CASMWTSGNNEQFF
CDR3 DNA: TGTGCCAGTATGTGGACTAGCGGCAACAATGAGCAGTTCTTC

clone size: -
J gene: TRBJ2-7
D gene: -
CDR3 length: 16
V gene: TRBV21-1
CDR3 protein: CASSGLGLAASREQYF
CDR3 DNA: TGTGCCAGCAGCGGGCTAGGACTAGCGGCTTCTCGCGAGCAGTACTTC

clone size: few
J gene: TRBJ2-2
D gene: TRBD2
CDR3 length: 15
V gene: TRBV27
CDR3 protein: CASWTSGRARGELFF
CDR3 DNA: TGTGCCAGCTGGACTAGCGGGAGGGCCAGGGGGGAGCTGTTTTTT

clone size: few
J gene: TRBJ1-5
D gene: -
CDR3 length: 17
V gene: TRBV3-1/TRBV3-2
CDR3 protein: CASSQDWGGVGNQPQHF
CDR3 DNA: TGTGCCAGCAGCCAAGATTGGGGGGGAGTTGGCAATCAGCCCCAGCATTTT

clone size: -
J gene: TRBJ1-2
D gene: -
CDR3 length: 15
V gene: TRBV7-2
CDR3 protein: CASSLDVGGIYGYTF
CDR3 DNA: TGTGCCAGCAGCTTAGACGTAGGAGGGATCTATGGCTACACCTTC

clone size: once
J gene: TRBJ2-1
D gene: TRBD2
CDR3 length: 18
V gene: TRBV28
CDR3 protein: CASSSLAGQSGSYNEQFF
CDR3 DNA: TGTGCCAGCAGTTCTCTAGCGGGGCAAAGTGGCTCCTACAATGAGCAGTTCTTC

clone size: -
J gene: TRBJ2-1
D gene: -
CDR3 length: 14
V gene: TRBV7-2
CDR3 protein: CASTSWDFHNEQFF
CDR3 DNA: TGTGCCAGCACCTCTTGGGACTTTCACAATGAGCAGTTCTTC

clone size: -
J gene: TRBJ1-2
D gene: -
CDR3 length: 15
V gene: TRBV24-1
CDR3 protein: CATSDADSFESGYTF
CDR3 DNA: TGTGCCACCAGTGATGCTGACTCTTTCGAGAGTGGCTACACCTTC

clone size: -
J gene: TRBJ2-1
D gene: TRBD2
CDR3 length: 16
V gene: TRBV25-1
CDR3 protein: CASSPHGVSGRDEQFF
CDR3 DNA: TGTGCCAGCAGCCCCCACGGGGTTAGCGGGAGGGATGAGCAGTTCTTC

clone size: -
J gene: TRBJ2-5
D gene: TRBD2
CDR3 length: 14
V gene: TRBV13
CDR3 protein: CASSAGLTQETQYF
CDR3 DNA: TGTGCCAGCAGCGCGGGACTAACCCAAGAGACCCAGTACTTC

clone size: -
J gene: TRBJ1-6
D gene: -
CDR3 length: 15
V gene: TRBV4-2
CDR3 protein: CASSQDPQVPLPLHF
CDR3 DNA: TGTGCCAGCAGCCAAGATCCCCAGGTGCCCCTGCCCCTCCACTTT

clone size: -
J gene: TRBJ2-1
D gene: TRBD1
CDR3 length: 15
V gene: TRBV7-2
CDR3 protein: CASSLGTGLSNEQFF
CDR3 DNA: TGTGCCAGCAGCCTTGGGACAGGACTAAGCAATGAGCAGTTCTTC

clone size: -
J gene: TRBJ2-7
D gene: -
CDR3 length: 13
V gene: TRBV27
CDR3 protein: CASSLFRGYEQYF
CDR3 DNA: TGTGCCAGCAGTTTATTTAGGGGCTACGAGCAGTACTTC

clone size: -
J gene: TRBJ1-2
D gene: -
CDR3 length: 12
V gene: TRBV29-1
CDR3 protein: CSASTANYGYTF
CDR3 DNA: TGCAGCGCATCCACAGCAAACTATGGCTACACCTTC

clone size: -
J gene: TRBJ2-7
D gene: -
CDR3 length: 15
V gene: TRBV28
CDR3 protein: CASTLRDLKPYEQYF
CDR3 DNA: TGTGCCAGCACCCTCCGGGACTTAAAACCCTACGAGCAGTACTTC

clone size: few
J gene: TRBJ1-1
D gene: -
CDR3 length: 13
V gene: TRBV5-7
CDR3 protein: CASRVVVNTEAFF
CDR3 DNA: TGTGCCAGCAGAGTGGTAGTTAACACTGAAGCTTTCTTT

clone size: -
J gene: TRBJ1-1
D gene: -
CDR3 length: 16
V gene: TRBV2
CDR3 protein: CASRGLPPPSNTEAFF
CDR3 DNA: TGTGCCAGCAGGGGGCTCCCACCCCCCTCGAACACTGAAGCTTTCTTT

clone size: -
J gene: TRBJ2-1
D gene: -
CDR3 length: 12
V gene: TRBV29-1
CDR3 protein: CSVQGFRNEQFF
CDR3 DNA: TGCAGCGTCCAGGGATTTAGGAATGAGCAGTTCTTC

clone size: -
J gene: TRBJ2-7
D gene: TRBD1
CDR3 length: 15
V gene: TRBV9
CDR3 protein: CASSVSPGQGIEQYF
CDR3 DNA: TGTGCCAGCAGCGTGTCCCCGGGACAGGGTATCGAGCAGTACTTC

clone size: -
J gene: TRBJ1-2
D gene: TRBD1
CDR3 length: 16
V gene: TRBV27
CDR3 protein: CASSLASSTGGYGYTF
CDR3 DNA: TGTGCCAGCAGTTTAGCCTCCTCGACAGGGGGCTATGGCTACACCTTC

clone size: -
J gene: TRBJ2-7
D gene: -
CDR3 length: 17
V gene: TRBV19
CDR3 protein: CASSIWAGGASTYEQYF
CDR3 DNA: TGTGCCAGTAGTATTTGGGCGGGTGGCGCCTCTACCTACGAGCAGTACTTC